One and the same sample provided the 17 T cell receptor beta chains below, sequenced in a study of T cells in Graves' hyperthyroidism and ophthalmopathy. Regions amplified from RNA transcripts were the TCR beta CDR3 regions. The study used the HTBI primer set for a first-round RT-PCR of the TCR CDR3. TCRdb ran MiXCR on the multiplex PCR reads and lists one entry per CDR3 protein. The sample yields fewer than 900,000 distinct CDR3 sequences, around a sixth seen once. Material for sequencing was blood. The receptor source for this set is a woman in her fifties or sixties with Graves' hyperthyroidism that later progressed to Graves' ophthalmopathy.

This clonotype has ten or more counts. The chain employs TRBV11-2 and TRBJ2-7; D is unclear. V dropped 5 bases and J dropped 0 bases, with 14 bases sitting between them. Germline lookup yields CDR1 SGHAT and CDR2 FQNNGV. The CDR3 extends over 15 amino acids. The CDR3 DNA follows: TGTGCCAGCAGCGGTACAACGGGCACCTCCTACGAGCAGTACTTC. Its protein product is CASSGTTGTSYEQYF.

J is TRBJ1-1 and V is TRBV5-1, with 8 bases lining up with TRBD1. Trimming removed 0 bases from V and 4 bases from J; junction bases left unmatched: 8. The CDR3 covers 16 residues. Germline V gene data show CDR1 as SGHRS and CDR2 as YFSETQ. The CDR3 reads CASSLAGGQGGTEAFF. The CDR3 region has the DNA TGCGCCAGCAGCTTGGCCGGAGGACAGGGCGGCACTGAAGCTTTCTTT. The full variable domain, rest sourced from reference TRBV5-1 and TRBJ1-1, is KAGVTQTPRYLIKTRGQQVTLSCSPISGHRSVSWYQQTPGQGLQFLFEYFSETQRNKGNFPGRFSGRQFSNSRSEMNVSTLELGDSALYLCASSLAGGQGGTEAFFGQGTRLTVV.

The V call is TRBV19, the J call TRBJ2-1, with 8 nucleotides matching TRBD2. Losses at the gene ends were 5 bases for V and 5 bases for J; bases not matched to a gene: 8. The CDR3 spans 15 residues. Germline V gene sequence: CDR1 LNHDA, CDR2 SQIVND (reference sequence). This CDR3 reads CASSHLAGRHNEQFF. The DNA for the CDR3 is TGTGCCAGTAGTCACTTAGCGGGGAGACACAATGAGCAGTTCTTC.

This chain links TRBV11-2 with TRBJ1-3; tentative D call: TRBD1 (5 bases). Trimming took off 5 bases at V and 4 bases at J, with 18 bases between the two ends. This CDR3 contains 16 residues. The germline V gene encodes CDR1 SGHAT and CDR2 FQNNGV. The CDR3 region has the DNA TGTGCCAGCAGCCCGGATGGGAAGGGGAGAGGAAACACCATATATTTT. Translating gives CASSPDGKGRGNTIYF. Complete variable domain (other parts from reference TRBV11-2 and TRBJ1-3): EAGVAQSPRYKIIEKRQSVAFWCNPISGHATLYWYQQILGQGPKLLIQFQNNGVVDDSQLPKDRFSAERLKGVDSTLKIQPAKLEDSAVYLCASSPDGKGRGNTIYFGEGSWLTVV.

V and J are TRBV7-8 and TRBJ1-2; 7 bases line up with TRBD1. Losses at the gene ends were 5 bases for V and 1 base for J; bases not matched to a gene: 16. Germline-derived CDR1 and CDR2 are SGHVS and FQNEAQ. This CDR3 region has 18 residues. CDR3 region: CASSKSQWVTGFNYGYTF. The CDR3 nucleotides read TGTGCCAGCAGCAAAAGTCAATGGGTGACAGGGTTTAACTATGGCTACACCTTC.

This clonotype has only a few counts. The chain uses TRBV5-1 and TRBJ1-1; the D is unclear. The CDR3 spans 15 residues. Trimming took off 4 bases at V and 0 bases at J, with 13 bases between the two ends. In germline, CDR1 is SGHRS, CDR2 YFSETQ. CDR3 DNA: TGCGCCAGCAGCCTGTCAGGTGAAATGAACACTGAAGCTTTCTTT. This gives the protein CASSLSGEMNTEAFF.

The chain carries TRBV7-9 and TRBJ1-6; tentatively, D is TRBD1 (5 bases). Trimming removed 1 base at V and 8 bases at J, with 9 bases between. CDR1 is SEHNR and CDR2 is FQNEAQ in the germline V gene (reference sequence). This CDR3 has 14 amino acids. This chain's CDR3 is CASSLGQPDSPLHF. The CDR3 DNA sequence: TGTGCCAGCAGCTTAGGACAGCCGGATTCACCCCTCCACTTT.

This chain links TRBV5-1 with TRBJ1-3, with no clear D. The length of the CDR3 is 13 residues. Trimming pared 1 base from V and 3 bases from J, leaving 5 bases between. Germline V gives CDR1 SGHRS, CDR2 YFSETQ. The CDR3 DNA is TGCGCCAGCAGCTTGACAGATGGAAACACCATATATTTT. This encodes CASSLTDGNTIYF.

This sequence joins TRBV20-1 and TRBJ2-3; D is undetermined. Germline V CDR1 and CDR2: DFQATT, SNEGSKA (reference sequence). The CDR3 has 14 amino acids. Trimming stripped 3 bases from V and 3 bases from J, with 13 bases between. The CDR3 region is CSARAQVETDTQYF. In DNA, the CDR3 is TGCAGTGCTAGGGCCCAGGTTGAGACAGATACGCAGTATTTT.

This clonotype was seen many times. In DNA form, the CDR3 reads TGTGCCATCAGGGACCGTGGTCAGCCCCAGCATTTT. Its translation is CAIRDRGQPQHF. The chain employs TRBV10-3 and TRBJ1-5; unclear D gene. V was pared by 6 bases and J by 6 bases, with 9 bases between. The CDR3 runs to 12 residues. The V gene's germline CDR1 is ENHRY and CDR2 SYGVKD.

At least ten counts were recorded for this clonotype. The chain has TRBV7-2 and TRBJ2-7; no firm D call. The V gene lost 5 bases and the J gene lost 5 bases, with 16 bases spanning the gap. CDR1 and CDR2 (germline): SGHTA, FQGNSA. The CDR3 contains 14 residues. The CDR3 reads CASSPRVGSHEQYF. The DNA of the CDR3 is TGTGCCAGCAGCCCTCGGGTCGGGTCCCACGAGCAGTACTTC.

The gene calls are TRBV7-2 and TRBJ1-1, with 8 bases aligning to TRBD1. The J segment lost 1 base and the V segment lost 10 bases, leaving 11 bases of the junction unmatched. The germline V gene has CDR1 SGHTA and CDR2 FQGNSA. The CDR3 totals 15 residues. The CDR3 loop reads CANTRADRANTEAFF. The DNA of the CDR3 is TGTGCCAACACTAGGGCGGACAGGGCGAACACTGAAGCTTTCTTT.

Remarks on this clonotype: This could be a read error, since a much larger clone is one nucleotide away. The CDR3 ends on some other residue instead of the conserved phenylalanine or tryptophan, so this is likely a read error. CDR3 in DNA: TGTGCCAGCAAACCACAGGTCCTCTATGGCTACACCCTC. This gives the protein CASKPQVLYGYTL. The rearrangement uses TRBV6-2 or TRBV6-3 and TRBJ1-2, with D perhaps TRBD1 (5 bases). The CDR3 runs 13 residues. Trimming cost V 7 bases and J 4 bases, with 13 bases left between them. CDR1 is MNHEY and CDR2 is SVGEGT in the germline V gene.

This clonotype turned up a few times. The genes are TRBV9 and TRBJ2-3; 11 bases align to TRBD2. With 3 bases clipped from V and 2 bases from J, the junction kept 5 bases outside the gene matches. CDR3 length: 16 residues. The germline gives CDR1 SGDLS, CDR2 YYNGEE. Written as DNA, the CDR3 is TGTGCCAGCAGCGGACTAGCGGGGAGTCTCACAGATACGCAGTATTTT. Translation: CASSGLAGSLTDTQYF.

This clonotype was counted ten times or more. This rearrangement joins TRBV20-1 to TRBJ2-7; D is possibly TRBD2 (6 bases). This CDR3 is 12 amino acids long. The V gene's germline CDR1 is DFQATT and CDR2 SNEGSKA (reference sequence). V gave up 4 bases and J gave up 4 bases, with 11 bases separating them. The CDR3 loop is CSAIGGMYEQYF. The CDR3 coding sequence is TGCAGTGCTATCGGAGGGATGTACGAGCAGTACTTC.

The gene calls are TRBV6-9 and TRBJ2-5; 8 positions agree with TRBD1. The CDR3 has 13 amino acids. V was clipped by 3 bases and J by 7 bases; unmatched bases: 4. From germline, CDR1 is MNHGY and CDR2 SVAAGI. The CDR3 region has the DNA TGTGCCAGCAGTTACTTTCAGGGGGCGACCCAGTACTTC. This codes for CASSYFQGATQYF.

This clonotype was seen at least ten times. The chain employs TRBV6-2 or TRBV6-3 and TRBJ1-5; D call uncertain. Germline V gives CDR1 MNHEY, CDR2 SVGEGT. The V gene lost 5 bases and the J gene lost 0 bases, with 8 bases spanning the gap. The CDR3 is 14 residues long. CDR3 loop: CASSPDLSNQPQHF. CDR3 nucleotide sequence: TGTGCCAGCAGTCCCGACCTTAGCAATCAGCCCCAGCATTTT.